These 32 T cell receptor beta chains were all obtained from the same sample, sequenced in a study of blood T cell repertoires in COVID-19. TCRdb's copy holds only in-frame clones and misses some; the assay was immunoSEQ multiplex PCR. In the table there are some 170,000 clones, about 87% of which are singletons. The sample comprised peripheral blood. Every receptor here comes from a woman aged 50 to 60 with acute or convalescent COVID-19.

This CDR3 reads CASSLVPAGEGEQYF. The CDR3 nucleotides are TGTGCCAGCAGCTTAGTACCAGCGGGAGAAGGGGAGCAGTACTTC. This sequence joins TRBV7-2 and TRBJ2-7; 8 bases match TRBD2. V gave up 1 base and J gave up 7 bases; unmatched junction bases: 9. Germline loops: CDR1 SGHTA, CDR2 FQGNSA. CDR3 length: 15 residues.

J is TRBJ1-2 and V is TRBV7-8, with D tentatively TRBD1 (6 bases). The germline gives CDR1 SGHVS, CDR2 FQNEAQ. The CDR3 totals 14 residues. Trimming cost V 0 bases and J 5 bases, with 10 bases left between them. CDR3 in amino acids: CASSLAGTLYGYTF. CDR3 nucleotide sequence: TGTGCCAGCAGCTTAGCCGGGACACTATATGGCTACACCTTC.

The V and J genes are TRBV30 and TRBJ2-1; D not certain. The germline gives CDR1 GTSNPN, CDR2 SVGIG (reference sequence). CDR3 size: 11 residues. V was pared by 8 bases and J by 7 bases, with 12 bases between. CDR3 sequence (DNA): TGTGCCGTGCGGTCCAATAATGAGCAGTTCTTC. This translates into CAVRSNNEQFF. The complete variable domain, with remaining parts taken from reference TRBV30 and TRBJ2-1, reads SQTIHQWPATLVQPVGSPLSLECTVEGTSNPNLYWYRQAAGRGLQLLFYSVGIGQISSEVPQNLSASRPQDRQFILSSKKLLLSDSGFYLCAVRSNNEQFFGPGTRLTVL.

The gene calls are TRBV29-1 and TRBJ1-1; D ambiguous. The CDR3 is 12 residues long. CDR1 SQVTM and CDR2 ANQGSEA come from the germline V gene. V lost 6 bases and J 4 bases, leaving 12 bases between the germline ends. As DNA, the CDR3 is TGCAGCGTGGTTACGGAGAGCACTGAAGCTTTCTTT. It translates to CSVVTESTEAFF.

The chain employs TRBV4-3 and TRBJ2-1; 12 bases are shared with TRBD2. Per germline, CDR1 LGHNA and CDR2 YSLEER. V gave up 6 bases and J gave up 7 bases; unmatched junction bases: 10. There are 16 residues in the CDR3. The CDR3 coding sequence is TGCGCCAGCAGGCGCAACCTAGCGGGAGGGCAAAATGAGCAGTTCTTC. Its protein product is CASRRNLAGGQNEQFF.

This chain links TRBV27 with TRBJ1-1, with no clear D. V was pared by 3 bases and J by 5 bases, with 13 bases between. In germline, CDR1 is MNHEY, CDR2 SMNVEV (reference sequence). There are 14 residues in the CDR3. Here the CDR3 reads CASSFFASGTEAFF. CDR3 sequence (DNA): TGTGCCAGCAGTTTCTTTGCGTCGGGGACTGAAGCTTTCTTT.

The CDR3 coding sequence is TGTGCCAGTAGGCCCGGGACAGGGTCCTACAATGAGCAGTTCTTC. Encoded protein: CASRPGTGSYNEQFF. The chain joins TRBV19 to TRBJ2-1; TRBD1 matches at 9 bases. Germline trimming cut 6 bases from V and 1 base from J; bases unmatched to any gene: 4. The CDR3 has 15 amino acids. Germline V gene lookup returns CDR1 LNHDA and CDR2 SQIVND (reference sequence). The whole variable domain, filled in from reference TRBV19 and TRBJ2-1, reads DGGITQSPKYLFRKEGQNVTLSCEQNLNHDAMYWYRQDPGQGLRLIYYSQIVNDFQKGDIAEGYSVSREKKESFPLTVTSAQKNPTAFYLCASRPGTGSYNEQFFGPGTRLTVL.

This clone was seen a few times. The chain recombines TRBV19 with TRBJ1-2, with 9 bases matching TRBD1. The CDR3 spans 13 residues. The trim removed 5 bases at V and 6 bases at J, leaving 4 bases unmatched. CDR1 is LNHDA, CDR2 SQIVND, per germline (reference sequence). The CDR3 loop is CASSAGTGHGYTF. DNA of the CDR3: TGTGCCAGTAGTGCCGGGACAGGGCATGGCTACACCTTC.

A single count supports this clone. The chain combines TRBV5-1 with TRBJ2-1; a possible D gene is TRBD2 (7 bases). Germline CDR1 SGHRS, CDR2 YFSETQ. The V gene lost 0 bases and the J gene lost 7 bases, with 17 bases spanning the gap. The CDR3 has 16 residues. The chain's CDR3 is CASSLVKAGARNEQFF. The CDR3 coding sequence is TGCGCCAGCAGCTTGGTAAAGGCGGGGGCAAGGAATGAGCAGTTCTTC.

The V and J genes are TRBV29-1 and TRBJ2-3, with D possibly being TRBD1 (6 bases). Germline V gene sequence: CDR1 SQVTM, CDR2 ANQGSEA. The CDR3 runs to 13 residues. V shed 7 bases and J shed 6 bases, with 17 bases lying between them. The CDR3 loop is CSAPTGPGDTQYF. In DNA, the CDR3 is TGCAGCGCTCCGACAGGACCAGGGGATACGCAGTATTTT.

The chain combines TRBV3-1 (or the pseudogene TRBV3-2) with TRBJ1-2; no reliable D call. V gave up 0 bases and J gave up 3 bases, with 14 bases separating them. CDR3 length: 16 amino acids. Germline CDR1 LGHDT, CDR2 YNNKEL (reference sequence). The DNA for the CDR3 is TGTGCCAGCAGCCAAGACGGCCAGGCAGTGGACTATGGCTACACCTTC. Protein sequence: CASSQDGQAVDYGYTF.

V and J are TRBV5-1 and TRBJ1-1, with 9 bases fitting TRBD1. The CDR3 sequence is 15 residues long. V dropped 4 bases and J dropped 5; count of bases not matched to a gene: 9. CDR1 is SGHRS, CDR2 YFSETQ, per germline. This CDR3 is CASSGPGQGATEAFF. CDR3 DNA sequence: TGCGCCAGCAGCGGCCCGGGACAGGGAGCAACTGAAGCTTTCTTT.

As concerns this clone: This specimen includes other DNA sequences encoding the same CDR3. V gene TRBV18 combines with J gene TRBJ2-7; D gene uncertain. The CDR3 consists of 12 residues. Trimming removed 0 bases at V and 3 bases at J, with 3 bases between. The germline V gene encodes CDR1 KGHSH and CDR2 LQKENI. The CDR3 region is CASSPPSYEQYF. The CDR3 bases are TGTGCCAGCTCACCACCGAGCTACGAGCAGTACTTC.

The chain uses TRBV6-5 and TRBJ2-4, with unresolved D. This CDR3 is 13 amino acids long. Germline lookup yields CDR1 MNHEY and CDR2 SVGAGI. Trimming cost V 8 bases and J 1 base, with 9 bases left between them. DNA for the CDR3: TGTGCCAGCCTTAGCCGCGCCAAAAACATTCAGTACTTC. Amino acid sequence: CASLSRAKNIQYF.

V usage is TRBV27 and J usage is TRBJ2-7; possibly TRBD2 for D (6 bases). In germline, CDR1 is MNHEY, CDR2 SMNVEV (reference sequence). CDR3 size: 13 residues. Trimming cost V 0 bases and J 4 bases, with 7 bases left between them. CDR3 bases: TGTGCCAGCAGTTTATCGGGGGGATACGAGCAGTACTTC. Translation: CASSLSGGYEQYF.

This clone was seen just once. The chain is built from TRBV7-2 and TRBJ2-7; unclear D gene. This CDR3 comprises 15 residues. The ends were cut back, 0 bases at V and 1 base at J, with 10 bases in the middle. Germline V gives CDR1 SGHTA, CDR2 FQGNSA. CDR3 loop: CASSLAQTYSYEQYF. The DNA for the CDR3 is TGTGCCAGCAGCTTAGCACAGACCTATTCCTACGAGCAGTACTTC.

The V and J genes are TRBV5-6 and TRBJ2-5; a weak D match, TRBD2 (6 bases). From germline, CDR1 is SGHDT and CDR2 YYEEEE. Trimming pared 4 bases from V and 6 bases from J, leaving 13 bases between. CDR3 length: 13 amino acids. Written as DNA, the CDR3 is TGTGCCAGCAGCCGCGGGGTAGGCAAGACCCAGTACTTC. This encodes CASSRGVGKTQYF.

This sequence joins TRBV27 and TRBJ1-3, with D possibly being TRBD1 (5 bases). CDR1 and CDR2 (germline): MNHEY, SMNVEV (reference sequence). This CDR3 is built from 18 residues. Trimming removed 0 bases from V and 0 bases from J, with 15 bases in between. CDR3 protein: CASSLSAGLGFSGNTIYF. The CDR3 coding sequence is TGTGCCAGCAGTTTATCGGCGGGGCTAGGATTCTCTGGAAACACCATATATTTT.

The chain links TRBV27 to TRBJ1-1, with 7 bases lining up with TRBD1. Looked up from germline, CDR1 is MNHEY and CDR2 is SMNVEV (reference sequence). V lost 5 bases to trimming and J lost 1 base; unmatched junction nucleotides: 7. The CDR3 loop spans 15 amino acids. CDR3 DNA sequence: TGTGCCAGCAGTCGCCTACAGGGGCCGAACACTGAAGCTTTCTTT. It codes for CASSRLQGPNTEAFF.

The CDR3 nucleotides are TGTGCCAGCAGCTGGGGACTAGCGGGGACCGGGGAGCTGTTTTTT. Protein sequence: CASSWGLAGTGELFF. The V gene is TRBV11-3, the J gene TRBJ2-2, with 13 positions matching TRBD2. This CDR3 is 15 amino acids long. Trimming removed 4 bases from V and 5 bases from J; junction bases left unmatched: 1. The germline V gene has CDR1 SGHNT and CDR2 YENEEA.

This clone has a single count. The genes are TRBV25-1 and TRBJ1-2; D unresolved. V lost 5 bases to trimming and J lost 6 bases, with 10 bases between them. Germline V gene data show CDR1 as MGHDK and CDR2 as SYGVNS. The CDR3 length is 12 residues. DNA for the CDR3: TGTGCCAGCAGTTTTGGGCTTGATGGCTACACCTTC. Translating gives CASSFGLDGYTF.

The chain is built from TRBV6-2 or TRBV6-3 and TRBJ1-5; 7 bases are shared with TRBD1. The V gene end was trimmed by 0 bases and the J gene end by 6 bases; junction bases not matched to a gene: 5. The CDR3 spans 15 residues. Germline V gene lookup returns CDR1 MNHEY and CDR2 SVGEGT. The CDR3: CASSYSTGRIQPQHF. CDR3 nucleotide sequence: TGTGCCAGCAGTTACTCGACAGGGCGGATTCAGCCCCAGCATTTT.

This rearrangement joins TRBV25-1 to TRBJ1-2; 8 bases fit TRBD1. CDR3 size: 15 residues. V dropped 2 bases and J dropped 2; count of bases not matched to a gene: 4. Per germline, CDR1 MGHDK and CDR2 SYGVNS. The CDR3 nucleotides read TGTGCCAGCAGTGAAGGACAGGGACCCAACTATGGCTACACCTTC. Translation: CASSEGQGPNYGYTF.

This chain uses TRBV27 with TRBJ2-3; TRBD2 is a possible D gene (6 bases). The germline V and J ends were trimmed by 5 bases and 2 bases, with 23 bases remaining between them. The CDR3 extends over 18 amino acids. CDR1 and CDR2 (germline): MNHEY, SMNVEV (reference sequence). The CDR3 DNA follows: TGTGCCAGCAGTCTCGATCGAGAGACTAGGAATGTCACAGATACGCAGTATTTT. It translates to CASSLDRETRNVTDTQYF.

The chain recombines TRBV19 with TRBJ2-5, with 8 bases lining up with TRBD1. The CDR3 runs to 14 residues. J gave up 5 bases and V 9 bases, and 11 bases lay outside the gene matches. Germline V gives CDR1 LNHDA, CDR2 SQIVND (reference sequence). As DNA, the CDR3 is TGTGCCAGCACCGTTGGACAGGGAGAGGAGACCCAGTACTTC. It is translated as CASTVGQGEETQYF.

This chain links TRBV30 with TRBJ1-2; TRBD1 agrees at 7 bases. J lost 1 base, V lost 4 bases, and 3 bases had no gene match. CDR3 size: 13 residues. In germline, CDR1 is GTSNPN, CDR2 SVGIG (reference sequence). The CDR3 DNA sequence: TGTGCCTGGACGGGACAGCGTAACTATGGCTACACCTTC. Encoded protein: CAWTGQRNYGYTF. The full variable domain, its missing parts supplied by reference TRBV30 and TRBJ1-2, is SQTIHQWPATLVQPVGSPLSLECTVEGTSNPNLYWYRQAAGRGLQLLFYSVGIGQISSEVPQNLSASRPQDRQFILSSKKLLLSDSGFYLCAWTGQRNYGYTFGSGTRLTVV.

The CDR3, as DNA: TGTGCCAGCACGCTAGTTCAGTTAAACACTGAAGCTTTCTTT. It translates to CASTLVQLNTEAFF. The V call is TRBV2, the J call TRBJ1-1; D not resolved. V lost 7 bases, J lost 2 bases, and 14 bases lay in between. The CDR3 has 14 amino acids. The germline V gene encodes CDR1 SNHLY and CDR2 FYNNEI.

The table lists this clone with a count of one. The rearrangement joins TRBV6-2 or TRBV6-3 to TRBJ1-2; 7 bases map to TRBD1. The germline V gene has CDR1 MNHEY and CDR2 SVGEGT. The CDR3 is 16 residues long. V lost 4 bases, J lost 1 base, and 9 bases stayed unmatched. CDR3 DNA sequence: TGTGCCAGCAGTTCTAGCCCGGACAGGAGTAACTATGGCTACACCTTC. Its protein product is CASSSSPDRSNYGYTF.

The V and J genes are TRBV7-2 and TRBJ2-6; 8 bases are shared with TRBD1. With V trimmed by 4 bases and J by 4 bases, 6 bases remained unmatched. Germline V lookup: CDR1 SGHTA, CDR2 FQGNSA. The CDR3 has 16 residues. The CDR3 sequence: CASSSDRALGANVLTF. CDR3 DNA sequence: TGTGCCAGCAGCTCGGACAGGGCTCTAGGGGCCAACGTCCTGACTTTC.

J is TRBJ1-4 and V is TRBV4-3, with 8 bases fitting TRBD1. Germline V gene lookup returns CDR1 LGHNA and CDR2 YSLEER. CDR3 length: 16 amino acids. V was pared by 1 base and J by 7 bases, with 8 bases of the junction left unmatched. CDR3 loop: CASSQGTGSRREKLFF. The CDR3 bases are TGCGCCAGCAGCCAAGGGACAGGGTCTCGGCGTGAAAAACTGTTTTTT.

The chain employs TRBV6-5 and TRBJ1-2; no clear D gene. Trimming cost V 6 bases and J 8 bases, with 19 bases left between them. Per the germline V gene, CDR1 is MNHEY and CDR2 is SVGAGI. The CDR3 sequence is 14 residues long. The CDR3 spells CASSPSGLNRGYTF. Written as DNA, the CDR3 is TGTGCCAGCAGCCCCTCAGGCCTCAATAGGGGCTACACCTTC.

The gene calls are TRBV13 and TRBJ1-1, with a possible D match to TRBD1 (5 bases). V was trimmed by 1 base and J by 4 bases, leaving 7 bases between them. The CDR3 is 13 residues long. The germline V gene has CDR1 PRHDT and CDR2 FYEKMQ (reference sequence). Here the CDR3 DNA reads TGTGCCAGCAGCTTAGATAGGGGCACTGAAGCTTTCTTT. Protein product: CASSLDRGTEAFF.